The 28 T cell receptor beta chains in this list originate from one sample, sequenced in a study of blood T cell repertoires in COVID-19. Generated by immunoSEQ multiplex PCR, the TCRdb table keeps only in-frame clones and is missing some. The sample includes over 250,000 clones, 83% of them seen just once. The sample taken for sequencing was peripheral blood. These receptors came from a woman aged 45-65 years who had recovered from COVID-19.

V is TRBV30 and J is TRBJ2-7, with D maybe TRBD1 (6 bases). The CDR3 has 15 amino acids. Germline-derived CDR1 and CDR2 are GTSNPN and SVGIG (reference sequence). The V gene lost 0 bases and the J gene lost 2 bases, with 14 bases spanning the gap. In DNA, the CDR3 is TGTGCCTGGAGTGTGTGGTCCAGGGGCACCTACGAGCAGTACTTC. Protein product: CAWSVWSRGTYEQYF.

The chain couples TRBV5-6 to TRBJ2-7; TRBD1 agrees at 8 bases. There are 18 residues in the CDR3. Trimming took 3 bases from V and 2 from J; bases not matched to a gene: 16. CDR1 SGHDT and CDR2 YYEEEE come from the germline V gene. The CDR3 DNA is TGTGCCAGCAGCTCGGCCCCGGGACAGGCAAGGCGAACCTACGAGCAGTACTTC. This codes for CASSSAPGQARRTYEQYF.

This chain links TRBV6-6 with TRBJ1-1; D may be TRBD1 (6 bases). The CDR3 loop spans 16 amino acids. The germline CDR1 and CDR2 sequences are MNHNY and SVGAGI (reference sequence). V lost 5 bases, J lost 3 bases, and 19 bases lay in between. The CDR3 DNA is TGTGCCAGCAGTCGAGATAGGGGGAAAGGAGACACTGAAGCTTTCTTT. Protein: CASSRDRGKGDTEAFF.

The rearrangement uses TRBV6-2 or TRBV6-3 and TRBJ2-3, with TRBD2 identical over 7 bases. Germline V lookup: CDR1 MNHEY, CDR2 SVGEGT. This CDR3 is 15 amino acids long. Trimming removed 4 bases from V and 2 bases from J; junction bases left unmatched: 6. The CDR3 DNA sequence: TGTGCCAGCAGTTTACTAGCGACCAACACAGATACGCAGTATTTT. Its translation is CASSLLATNTDTQYF.

The chain has TRBV29-1 and TRBJ2-3; possibly TRBD1 for D (6 bases). Looked up from germline, CDR1 is SQVTM and CDR2 is ANQGSEA. Deletions cut 6 bases from V and 0 bases from J, with 10 bases between. The length of the CDR3 is 13 residues. CDR3 sequence (DNA): TGCAGCGTCGTGACAGGCAGCACAGATACGCAGTATTTT. Translated: CSVVTGSTDTQYF.

V is TRBV28 and J is TRBJ2-7, with TRBD1 matching 7 bases. Germline assignment: CDR1 MDHEN and CDR2 SYDVKM. J lost 2 bases, V lost 5 bases, and 6 bases had no gene match. The CDR3 extends over 14 amino acids. CDR3 region: CASSPNRGAYEQYF. CDR3 bases: TGTGCCAGCAGTCCCAACAGGGGTGCCTACGAGCAGTACTTC.

The chain joins TRBV5-1 to TRBJ1-1, with TRBD1 matching over 9 bases. Unmatched junction bases numbered 7, after V lost 4 bases and J lost 6 bases. The CDR3 consists of 14 residues. In germline, CDR1 is SGHRS, CDR2 YFSETQ. CDR3: CASSTGQGYAEAFF. The CDR3 DNA sequence: TGCGCCAGCAGCACGGGACAGGGCTACGCTGAAGCTTTCTTT.

The V gene is TRBV12-3 or TRBV12-4, the J gene TRBJ1-5, with D perhaps matching TRBD1 (5 bases). Trimming took off 2 bases at V and 12 bases at J, with 11 bases between the two ends. The CDR3 sequence is 12 residues long. The DNA for the CDR3 is TGTGCCAGCAGTTTACCTCCGGGGGTCCAGCATTTT. Encoded protein: CASSLPPGVQHF.

The chain uses TRBV9 and TRBJ1-1; perhaps TRBD1 as D (5 bases). V lost 3 bases and J 0 bases, leaving 9 bases between the germline ends. The germline gives CDR1 SGDLS, CDR2 YYNGEE. The CDR3 is made up of 14 amino acids. The CDR3: CASSGGAVNTEAFF. The CDR3 nucleotides read TGTGCCAGCAGCGGCGGGGCGGTGAACACTGAAGCTTTCTTT.

This clone was found a few times. The sample contains more than one DNA sequence encoding this CDR3. The chain is built from TRBV28 and TRBJ1-1; unclear D gene. Trimming pared 9 bases from V and 0 bases from J, leaving 5 bases between. CDR3 length equals 11 residues. Germline values: CDR1 MDHEN, CDR2 SYDVKM. CDR3 in amino acids: CASTLNTEAFF. DNA for the CDR3: TGTGCCAGTACATTGAACACTGAAGCTTTCTTT.

V gene TRBV24-1 combines with J gene TRBJ2-5, with a possible D match to TRBD2 (7 bases). The CDR3 has 16 amino acids. Between the trimmed V and J ends, which lost 5 bases and 0 bases, there was a span of 15 bases. The germline gives CDR1 KGHDR, CDR2 SFDVKD. CDR3 loop: CATSVGRGGNQETQYF. The CDR3 nucleotides are TGTGCCACCAGTGTCGGCAGGGGAGGGAACCAAGAGACCCAGTACTTC.

The chain employs TRBV4-3 and TRBJ1-1; 8 bases line up with TRBD1. CDR3 length equals 15 residues. V shed 4 bases and J 1 base; nucleotides not matched to a gene: 5. From germline, CDR1 is LGHNA and CDR2 YSLEER. Here the CDR3 DNA reads TGCGCCAGCAGCCCTGGACAGGGTGGGAACACTGAAGCTTTCTTT. This translates into CASSPGQGGNTEAFF.

CDR3 residues: CASSAPHSDYSYEQYF. The CDR3 nucleotides are TGTGCCAGCAGTGCGCCCCATAGCGACTACTCCTACGAGCAGTACTTC. The V gene is TRBV6-1, the J gene TRBJ2-7; TRBD2 might be the D (5 bases). The germline gives CDR1 MNHNS, CDR2 SASEGT. Trimming left V 4 bases short and J 0 bases short, with 16 bases between. The CDR3 totals 16 residues.

The count of this clone is one. The rearrangement joins TRBV11-2 to TRBJ2-6; 13 nucleotides agree with TRBD2. The trim removed 4 bases at V and 0 bases at J, leaving 3 bases unmatched. The CDR3 covers 18 residues. Looked up from germline, CDR1 is SGHAT and CDR2 is FQNNGV. Here the CDR3 reads CASSSGLAGDSGANVLTF. As DNA, the CDR3 is TGTGCCAGCAGCTCAGGACTAGCGGGAGACTCTGGGGCCAACGTCCTGACTTTC.

This sequence joins TRBV19 and TRBJ2-7; TRBD2 agrees at 10 bases. Germline V gene lookup returns CDR1 LNHDA and CDR2 SQIVND (reference sequence). Germline trimming cut 9 bases from V and 7 bases from J; bases unmatched to any gene: 12. The CDR3 totals 14 residues. The CDR3: CARLKAGGPGEQYF. DNA for the CDR3: TGTGCCAGGCTTAAAGCGGGAGGGCCGGGGGAGCAGTACTTC.

The rearrangement joins TRBV6-5 to TRBJ2-7, with 8 bases matching TRBD1. Germline CDR1 and CDR2: MNHEY and SVGAGI. V gave up 0 bases and J gave up 3 bases; unmatched junction bases: 4. This CDR3 has 15 residues. CDR3 in amino acids: CASSYSNDRGYEQYF. For the CDR3, the DNA is TGTGCCAGCAGTTACTCAAATGACAGGGGCTACGAGCAGTACTTC.

The chain links TRBV19 to TRBJ2-3; D not certain. Germline V CDR1 and CDR2: LNHDA, SQIVND (reference sequence). V lost 4 bases to trimming and J lost 0 bases, with 5 bases between them. The CDR3 loop spans 13 amino acids. CDR3 in amino acids: CASSKQSTDTQYF. DNA of the CDR3: TGTGCCAGTAGTAAACAGAGCACAGATACGCAGTATTTT.

The chain combines TRBV7-9 with TRBJ2-7; TRBD1 aligns across 10 bases. Germline V gene data show CDR1 as SEHNR and CDR2 as FQNEAQ (reference sequence). The CDR3 is 14 amino acids. The J segment lost 6 bases and the V segment lost 0 bases, leaving 2 bases of the junction unmatched. CDR3 nucleotides: TGTGCCAGCAGCTTAGCGACAGGGGGCGGCGAGCAGTACTTC. It is translated as CASSLATGGGEQYF. Complete variable domain (other parts from reference TRBV7-9 and TRBJ2-7): DTGVSQNPRHKITKRGQNVTFRCDPISEHNRLYWYRQTLGQGPEFLTYFQNEAQLEKSRLLSDRFSAERPKGSFSTLEIQRTEQGDSAMYLCASSLATGGGEQYFGPGTRLTVT.

The chain employs TRBV7-9 and TRBJ1-2; 9 bases agree with TRBD1. After removal of 3 bases from V and 2 bases from J, the junction contained 4 bases not matched to a gene. Germline-derived CDR1 and CDR2 are SEHNR and FQNEAQ (reference sequence). CDR3 size: 15 residues. CDR3 region: CASSFGDRENYGYTF. CDR3 coding DNA: TGTGCCAGCAGCTTTGGGGACAGGGAGAACTATGGCTACACCTTC.

The chain couples TRBV28 to TRBJ1-2; TRBD1 matches 8 bases. Germline V gene lookup returns CDR1 MDHEN and CDR2 SYDVKM. The ends lost 6 bases at V and 2 bases at J; junction bases unmatched: 8. The CDR3 totals 15 residues. The CDR3: CASSSRQGRNYGYTF. Here the CDR3 DNA reads TGTGCCAGCAGCTCCCGACAGGGGAGGAACTATGGCTACACCTTC.

This rearrangement joins TRBV6-5 to TRBJ1-5; 9 nucleotides match TRBD1. CDR3 length: 14 residues. The V segment lost 8 bases and the J segment 5 bases; nucleotides outside the gene matches: 7. CDR1 is MNHEY, CDR2 SVGAGI, per germline. The CDR3 loop reads CASRSGQGDQPQHF. CDR3 DNA: TGTGCCAGCCGATCGGGACAGGGCGATCAGCCCCAGCATTTT.

This clone was seen once. J is TRBJ1-4 and V is TRBV7-9; TRBD1 might be the D (5 bases). With 5 bases removed from V and 8 bases from J, the gap between germline ends came to 15 bases. Germline CDR1 is SEHNR and CDR2 is FQNEAQ (reference sequence). The length of the CDR3 is 14 residues. CDR3 amino acids: CASSPLPGREKLFF. Here the CDR3 DNA reads TGTGCCAGCAGCCCCCTGCCAGGGCGAGAAAAACTGTTTTTT.

The CDR3 loop reads CASSSRETQYF. In DNA form, the CDR3 reads TGTGCCAGCAGCTCCAGGGAGACCCAGTACTTC. This sequence joins TRBV5-4 and TRBJ2-5; D call uncertain. Trimming removed 3 bases from V and 5 bases from J, with 5 bases in between. CDR1 SGHNT and CDR2 YYREEE come from the germline V gene (reference sequence). CDR3 size: 11 residues.

The rearrangement links TRBV4-3 to TRBJ2-7, with 7 bases that match TRBD2. The V and J ends lost 4 bases and 2 bases, in that order; junction bases with no gene match: 11. The CDR3 is made up of 16 amino acids. The germline CDR1 and CDR2 sequences are LGHNA and YSLEER. DNA for the CDR3: TGCGCCAGCAGCCTCCATGGCGGGGGTCTAACCTACGAGCAGTACTTC. Residues: CASSLHGGGLTYEQYF.

This clone has more than one count but fewer than ten. Other nucleotide sequences from this sample produce the same CDR3. The rearrangement uses TRBV18 and TRBJ1-1; 8 positions agree with TRBD1. This CDR3 is built from 13 residues. The V gene's germline CDR1 is KGHSH and CDR2 LQKENI. V lost 3 bases to trimming and J lost 5 bases; unmatched junction nucleotides: 2. The CDR3 region is CASSPDRGTEAFF. CDR3 sequence (DNA): TGTGCCAGCTCACCTGACAGGGGAACTGAAGCTTTCTTT.

The rearrangement joins TRBV4-1 to TRBJ2-5; the match to TRBD2 covers 9 bases. The CDR3 is 16 amino acids. The germline V gene encodes CDR1 MGHRA and CDR2 YSYEKL. V trimming: 2 bases; J trimming: 4 bases; junction bases outside the gene matches: 8. The CDR3 DNA reads TGCGCCAGCAGCCAATCCGGGGCGGGGGGGCTAGAGACCCAGTACTTC. Its protein is CASSQSGAGGLETQYF.

The chain employs TRBV3-1 (or the pseudogene TRBV3-2) and TRBJ2-7, with 9 bases identical to TRBD2. The CDR3 is 14 amino acids. Germline lookup yields CDR1 LGHDT and CDR2 YNNKEL (reference sequence). The ends lost 2 bases at V and 6 bases at J; junction bases unmatched: 5. CDR3 in DNA: TGTGCCAGCAGCCAAATGACTAGCGGCGGCGAGCAGTACTTC. Its protein product is CASSQMTSGGEQYF.

The chain couples TRBV2 to TRBJ1-3; no reliable D call. This CDR3 is 16 amino acids long. V lost 4 bases and J 2 bases, leaving 15 bases between the germline ends. Germline lookup yields CDR1 SNHLY and CDR2 FYNNEI. CDR3 loop: CASSVDPSGPGNTIYF. CDR3 bases: TGTGCCAGCAGTGTAGACCCCAGCGGGCCTGGAAACACCATATATTTT.